The rows below give T cell receptor beta chains drawn from one sample of a study of long-term antiretroviral therapy in people with HIV. Using immunoSEQ multiplex PCR, the repertoire was profiled, and TCRdb retains in-frame clones only, with some absent. Of about 20,000 clones in the sample, around nine tenths are singletons; the top ten hold over 7.5%. This sample comprised unsorted PBMCs, obtained about 4.5 years before starting antiretroviral therapy. These receptors were collected from a woman aged 25 to 39 with HIV. Each CDR3 is given with its conserved first and last residue. A D gene is named only where the DNA matches it firmly. Clone size is stated in some rows and not others, as once, few, many or a class when expanded.

>-|-|TRBV7-2|TRBJ1-1|14
TGTGCCAGCAGTCAACTACAGGGGAACACTGAAGCTTTCTTT
CASSQLQGNTEAFF
>-|once|TRBV11-3|TRBJ1-2|15
TGTGCCAGCAGCTTAGCCGTGGGACTTCACTATGGCTACACCTTC
CASSLAVGLHYGYTF
>-|-|TRBV7-2|TRBJ2-7|15
TGTGCCAGCAGCTTAGCCGACAGTTCCACCTACGAGCAGTACTTC
CASSLADSSTYEQYF
>-|-|TRBV10-2|TRBJ2-7|16
TGCGCCAGCACCGGAGAGGAGGGGCGAATGTTCCACGAGCAGTACTTC
CASTGEEGRMFHEQYF
>-|-|TRBV1|TRBJ1-2|17
TGCACCAGCAGCCAAGTCTCTCGGGACGGTTCTAACTATGGCTACACCTTC
CTSSQVSRDGSNYGYTF
>TRBD1|-|TRBV10-2|TRBJ2-5|14
TGCGCCAGCGGCCGGGACAGGTCCGGGGAGACCCAGTACTTC
CASGRDRSGETQYF
>-|-|TRBV2|TRBJ1-5|14
TGTGCCAGCAGCTTGGGGAGGGGAAAACAGCCCCAGCATTTT
CASSLGRGKQPQHF
>-|-|TRBV11-3|TRBJ2-2|13
TGTGCCAGCAGCTTAGACCACACCGGGGAGCTGTTTTTT
CASSLDHTGELFF
>-|-|TRBV19|TRBJ2-3|13
TGTGCCAGTAGTATAGGTCGGGCAGATACGCAGTATTTT
CASSIGRADTQYF
>-|-|TRBV5-4|TRBJ2-5|13
TGTGCCAGCAGCTTGGTTGGGGGAGAGACCCAGTACTTC
CASSLVGGETQYF
>TRBD1|-|TRBV29-1|TRBJ1-2|15
TGCAGCGTTGAATTTCAAGACAGGGGCGGCTATGGCTACACCTTC
CSVEFQDRGGYGYTF
>-|-|TRBV5-1|TRBJ1-1|18
TGCGCCAGCAGCTTGGGGATACTGGGACAACCTAGGAACACTGAAGCTTTCTTT
CASSLGILGQPRNTEAFF
>-|once|TRBV10-3|TRBJ2-1|16
TGTGCCATCAGAGACCCCGGGGCGGGGTTCTACAATGAGCAGTTCTTC
CAIRDPGAGFYNEQFF
>TRBD1|-|TRBV7-9|TRBJ1-4|15
TGTGCCAGCACCCTTACAGGGGCGGGAAGTGAAAAACTGTTTTTT
CASTLTGAGSEKLFF
>-|-|TRBV5-4|TRBJ2-5|14
TGTGCCAGCAGCTTAGGCACGGGACGAGAGACCCAGTACTTC
CASSLGTGRETQYF
>-|-|TRBV5-5|TRBJ2-5|18
TGTGCCAGCAGCTTGTCCGCAGGGGGGCAGAGGGGTAGAGAGACCCAGTACTTC
CASSLSAGGQRGRETQYF
>-|-|TRBV30|TRBJ1-4|14
TGTGCCTGGACGACCGGGACCTCATATGAAAAACTGTTTTTT
CAWTTGTSYEKLFF
>TRBD1|-|TRBV6-6|TRBJ2-2|15
TGTGCCAGCAGTTCCCAGGGACAGGGGACCGGGGAGCTGTTTTTT
CASSSQGQGTGELFF
>-|-|TRBV6-1|TRBJ1-2|15
TGTGCCAGCAGTGGACTAGGCGGCCGAAGGAATGGCTACACCTTC
CASSGLGGRRNGYTF
>-|-|TRBV5-6|TRBJ1-5|14
TGTGCCAGCAGCTTGTCAGGGTTTAGTCAGCCCCAGCATTTT
CASSLSGFSQPQHF
>TRBD1|-|TRBV7-9|TRBJ2-7|13
TGTGCCAGCAGCTTAGATGGGCGGACAGGACAGTACTTC
CASSLDGRTGQYF
>-|-|TRBV7-2|TRBJ2-1|16
TGTGCCAGCAGCTCCTCCGGCTCCAACCTCTACAATGAGCAGTTCTTC
CASSSSGSNLYNEQFF
>-|-|TRBV7-9|TRBJ2-1|14
TGTGCCAGCAGCTTGGATTTCTCCTACAATGAGCAGTTCTTC
CASSLDFSYNEQFF
>-|-|TRBV6-1|TRBJ1-3|13
TGTGCCAGCAGGCAGGGGACTGGAAACACCATATATTTT
CASRQGTGNTIYF
>TRBD1|-|TRBV2|TRBJ2-7|14
TGTGCCAGCAGTGTACAGGGGGGTCTCTACGAGCAGTACTTC
CASSVQGGLYEQYF
>TRBD2|-|TRBV6-6|TRBJ2-3|16
TGTGCCAGCAGCCGAACGACTAGCGGGGGCCCAGATACGCAGTATTTT
CASSRTTSGGPDTQYF
>TRBD2|-|TRBV7-2|TRBJ2-7|13
TGTGCCAGCAGCAATGGGGACTACCACGAGCAGTACTTC
CASSNGDYHEQYF
>TRBD2|-|TRBV10-3|TRBJ2-5|16
TGTGCCATCAGTGAGTCGACTAGCGGGGGCCCAGAGACCCAGTACTTC
CAISESTSGGPETQYF
>TRBD1|-|TRBV5-4|TRBJ1-6|14
TGTGCCAGCAGCACCCCGGACAGGGGTACCCCCCTCCACTTT
CASSTPDRGTPLHF
>-|-|TRBV19|TRBJ1-1|13
TGTGCCAGTAAACAGCTCCTGAACACTGAAGCTTTCTTT
CASKQLLNTEAFF
>TRBD1|-|TRBV30|TRBJ1-6|14
TGTGCCTGGAGTGTGGACAGGGCCCCTTCACCCCTCCACTTT
CAWSVDRAPSPLHF
>TRBD1|-|TRBV7-9|TRBJ2-7|15
TGTGCCAGCAGCTTAGCGGGGGACAGCTTCTACGAGCAGTACTTC
CASSLAGDSFYEQYF
>-|-|TRBV5-4|TRBJ1-1|15
TGTGCCAGCAGCTCAACAGGGAAGTGGGACACTGAAGCTTTCTTT
CASSSTGKWDTEAFF
>TRBD1|-|TRBV19|TRBJ1-2|16
TGTGCCAGTACCCCTTATACCCGCAAACAGGGGAATGGCTACACCTTC
CASTPYTRKQGNGYTF
>-|-|TRBV30|TRBJ2-7|13
TGTGCCTGTTACACGGGACACTTTGGCGAGCAGTACTTC
CACYTGHFGEQYF
>TRBD1|-|TRBV10-3|TRBJ1-1|15
TGTGCCATCAGATACAACGGACAGGGGCATACTGAAGCTTTCTTT
CAIRYNGQGHTEAFF
>-|-|TRBV9|TRBJ2-3|13
TGTGCCAGCAGCGTACAGGGGTCAGATACGCAGTATTTT
CASSVQGSDTQYF
>-|-|TRBV19|TRBJ1-3|14
TGTGCCAGTAGCCCTAACAGATCTGGAAACACCATATATTTT
CASSPNRSGNTIYF
>-|few|TRBV11-2|TRBJ1-1|15
TGTGCCAGCAGCCCGGGACGCCTAATGAACACTGAAGCTTTCTTT
CASSPGRLMNTEAFF
>-|-|TRBV2|TRBJ1-4|16
TGTGCCAGCAGTGTCAAGAGCGGGGGGATAAATGAAAAACTGTTTTTT
CASSVKSGGINEKLFF
>TRBD1|-|TRBV2|TRBJ2-2|17
TGTGCCAGCAGCAAACTCCCGGGGACAGCGAACACCGGGGAGCTGTTTTTT
CASSKLPGTANTGELFF
>-|-|TRBV6-5|TRBJ1-6|14
TGTGCCAGCAGGCACAGGGTAGGGGATTCACCCCTCCACTTT
CASRHRVGDSPLHF
>-|once|TRBV9|TRBJ2-6|16
TGTGCCAGCAGTGTCGTGAGGGGCTCTGGGGCCAACGTCCTGACTTTC
CASSVVRGSGANVLTF
>-|-|TRBV5-4|TRBJ1-4|14
TGTGCCAGCAGCAGAGCCGGGACCCGAGAAAAACTGTTTTTT
CASSRAGTREKLFF
>-|-|TRBV29-1|TRBJ2-7|13
TGCAGCGCTGAGGGATTGACAGGCCGGGAGCAGTACTTC
CSAEGLTGREQYF
>-|-|TRBV5-4|TRBJ2-5|15
TGTGCCAGCAGCCCTGAACGCCTATCCCAAGAGACCCAGTACTTC
CASSPERLSQETQYF
>TRBD1|once|TRBV19|TRBJ1-2|16
TGTGCCAGTAAAAGACAGGGGGAGGTGGTGGAGGATGGCTACACCTTC
CASKRQGEVVEDGYTF
>-|-|TRBV30|TRBJ1-1|12
TGTGCCTGGAGTGTGGGCAGGAGTGAAGCTTTCTTT
CAWSVGRSEAFF
>TRBD1|-|TRBV10-3|TRBJ1-2|15
TGTGCCATCAGTCCCGGGACAGGGTCTTACTATGGCTACACCTTC
CAISPGTGSYYGYTF
>-|-|TRBV15|TRBJ1-6|15
TGTGCCACCAGCAGAGATCTCGCGTATAATTCACCCCTCCACTTT
CATSRDLAYNSPLHF
>-|-|TRBV30|TRBJ1-1|14
TGTGCCTGGATCAGGGTTCAGGTGAACACTGAAGCTTTCTTT
CAWIRVQVNTEAFF
>-|-|TRBV4-3|TRBJ1-5|14
TGCGCCAGCAGCCGCGAGGGAGGACATCAGCCCCAGCATTTT
CASSREGGHQPQHF
>TRBD1|-|TRBV5-1|TRBJ1-1|13
TGCGCCAGCAGCGTACAGGGGGACACTGAAGCTTTCTTT
CASSVQGDTEAFF